Listed below are T cell receptor beta chains from one sample, sequenced in a study of blood T cells in healthy people across ages. TCRdb ran MiXCR on the 5' RACE reads and lists one entry per CDR3 protein. The profile shows a few hundred thousand distinct CDR3 sequences, roughly a quarter of them singletons. The same sample was also studied in work on T cells of mothers and their children.

The sequenced sample was blood. The receptors stem from a boy younger than 10 in good health. The CDR3 runs from the conserved cysteine through the conserved F or W. Each record gives: clone size, V gene, CDR3 length, J gene, CDR3 protein. The size of a clone is reported for some rows only, either as once, few or many, or as a class for expanded clones.

clone size: few
V gene: TRBV2
CDR3 length: 14
J gene: TRBJ2-5
CDR3 protein: CASSDWGDAETQYF

clone size: many
V gene: TRBV7-9
CDR3 length: 15
J gene: TRBJ2-1
CDR3 protein: CASSLGTSGYNEQFF

clone size: .
V gene: TRBV2
CDR3 length: 16
J gene: TRBJ2-1
CDR3 protein: CASSEGLAPPYNEQFF

clone size: .
V gene: TRBV6-1
CDR3 length: 17
J gene: .
CDR3 protein: CASSRPLVSGGAHEQYF

clone size: .
V gene: TRBV3-1
CDR3 length: 14
J gene: TRBJ2-3
CDR3 protein: CASSQLNGGDTQYF

clone size: .
V gene: TRBV5-1
CDR3 length: 17
J gene: TRBJ2-5
CDR3 protein: CASSTTTSGRAGETQYF

clone size: .
V gene: TRBV5-1
CDR3 length: 18
J gene: TRBJ2-6
CDR3 protein: CASSSSSRLGSGANVLTF

clone size: .
V gene: TRBV6-2/TRBV6-3
CDR3 length: 13
J gene: TRBJ2-7
CDR3 protein: CASSYGLPYEQYF

clone size: once
V gene: TRBV29-1
CDR3 length: 12
J gene: TRBJ1-2
CDR3 protein: CSTWTGNYGYTF

clone size: few
V gene: TRBV14
CDR3 length: 12
J gene: TRBJ2-3
CDR3 protein: CASSPASDTQYF

clone size: .
V gene: TRBV6-5
CDR3 length: 14
J gene: TRBJ2-7
CDR3 protein: CASSSRPREGEQYF

clone size: few
V gene: TRBV30
CDR3 length: 14
J gene: TRBJ1-4
CDR3 protein: CAWSVKGLNEKLFF

clone size: .
V gene: TRBV20-1
CDR3 length: 14
J gene: TRBJ1-1
CDR3 protein: CSARQEGMNTEAFF

clone size: few
V gene: TRBV4-3
CDR3 length: 14
J gene: TRBJ2-1
CDR3 protein: CASSRTDYYNERFF

clone size: .
V gene: TRBV5-6
CDR3 length: 13
J gene: TRBJ2-3
CDR3 protein: CASSLWGSDTQYF

clone size: .
V gene: TRBV7-9
CDR3 length: 15
J gene: TRBJ1-4
CDR3 protein: CASSLAQGRSEKLFF

clone size: .
V gene: TRBV10-1
CDR3 length: 16
J gene: TRBJ2-2
CDR3 protein: CASSATGPSNTGELFF

clone size: .
V gene: TRBV20-1
CDR3 length: 14
J gene: TRBJ1-1
CDR3 protein: CSASSPTGNTEAFF

clone size: few
V gene: TRBV3-1
CDR3 length: 12
J gene: TRBJ1-2
CDR3 protein: CASRTGSDGYTF

clone size: few
V gene: TRBV4-2
CDR3 length: 14
J gene: TRBJ1-2
CDR3 protein: CASSQGQTNYGYTF

clone size: .
V gene: TRBV20-1
CDR3 length: 11
J gene: TRBJ2-5
CDR3 protein: CSARQKETQYF

clone size: .
V gene: TRBV5-1
CDR3 length: 15
J gene: TRBJ2-2
CDR3 protein: CASSLGQRNTGELVF

clone size: few
V gene: TRBV20-1
CDR3 length: 19
J gene: TRBJ2-5
CDR3 protein: CSARDLKLAGGRRAETQYF

clone size: few
V gene: TRBV6-5
CDR3 length: 14
J gene: TRBJ2-2
CDR3 protein: CASRTLAGGWELFF

clone size: .
V gene: TRBV3-1
CDR3 length: 14
J gene: TRBJ1-4
CDR3 protein: CASSPLGGNEKLFF

clone size: .
V gene: TRBV7-9
CDR3 length: 13
J gene: TRBJ2-3
CDR3 protein: CASSPGQTDTQYF

clone size: few
V gene: TRBV29-1
CDR3 length: 16
J gene: TRBJ2-7
CDR3 protein: CSVEDQTSGRAYEQYF

clone size: .
V gene: TRBV14
CDR3 length: 16
J gene: TRBJ1-6
CDR3 protein: CASSQGPQGDNSPLHF

clone size: .
V gene: TRBV12-5
CDR3 length: 14
J gene: .
CDR3 protein: CASGLREVSNEQFF

clone size: few
V gene: TRBV4-3
CDR3 length: 18
J gene: .
CDR3 protein: CASSQALYKTSVPYEQYF

clone size: .
V gene: TRBV7-3
CDR3 length: 14
J gene: TRBJ2-7
CDR3 protein: CASSPGGSGCEQYF

clone size: .
V gene: TRBV6-2/TRBV6-3
CDR3 length: 11
J gene: TRBJ2-7
CDR3 protein: CASSLNIEQYF

clone size: .
V gene: TRBV6-5
CDR3 length: 14
J gene: TRBJ2-7
CDR3 protein: CASSARGTGGKQYF

clone size: .
V gene: TRBV3-1
CDR3 length: 14
J gene: TRBJ1-4
CDR3 protein: CASSQQGLNEKLFF

clone size: .
V gene: TRBV6-6
CDR3 length: 16
J gene: TRBJ2-3
CDR3 protein: CASCKASGSSADTQYF

clone size: .
V gene: TRBV2
CDR3 length: 15
J gene: TRBJ2-2
CDR3 protein: CASSGGVLGTGELFF

clone size: few
V gene: TRBV10-1
CDR3 length: 14
J gene: TRBJ2-5
CDR3 protein: CASSESKLQETQYF

clone size: few
V gene: TRBV20-1
CDR3 length: 16
J gene: .
CDR3 protein: CSASPRLAGGYNEQFF

clone size: few
V gene: TRBV5-5
CDR3 length: 15
J gene: TRBJ2-1
CDR3 protein: CASSLGEGRYNEQFF

clone size: many
V gene: TRBV14
CDR3 length: 15
J gene: TRBJ2-2
CDR3 protein: CASSPRGFDTGELFF

clone size: .
V gene: TRBV7-2
CDR3 length: 12
J gene: TRBJ2-7
CDR3 protein: CASSRGGVEQYF

clone size: few
V gene: TRBV9
CDR3 length: 14
J gene: TRBJ1-2
CDR3 protein: CASSSPADVYGYTF

clone size: many
V gene: TRBV5-1
CDR3 length: 14
J gene: TRBJ2-5
CDR3 protein: CASSLASQWETQYF

clone size: .
V gene: TRBV6-5
CDR3 length: 17
J gene: TRBJ1-6
CDR3 protein: CASSFSIDSSYNSPLHF

clone size: many
V gene: TRBV5-1
CDR3 length: 16
J gene: TRBJ2-2
CDR3 protein: CASSPQLAGVRGELFF

clone size: .
V gene: TRBV20-1
CDR3 length: 14
J gene: TRBJ2-2
CDR3 protein: CSARQTGGEGELFF

clone size: .
V gene: TRBV5-4
CDR3 length: 15
J gene: TRBJ2-2
CDR3 protein: CASSSGGGKGVELFF